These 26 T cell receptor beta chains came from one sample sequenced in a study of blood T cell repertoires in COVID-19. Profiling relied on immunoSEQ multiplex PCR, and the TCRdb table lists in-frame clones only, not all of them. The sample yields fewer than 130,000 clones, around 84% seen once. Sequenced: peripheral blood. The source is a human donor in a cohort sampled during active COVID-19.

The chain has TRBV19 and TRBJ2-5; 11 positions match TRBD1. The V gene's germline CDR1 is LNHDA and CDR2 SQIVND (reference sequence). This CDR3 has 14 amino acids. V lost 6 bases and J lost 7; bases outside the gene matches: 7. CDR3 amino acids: CASREGTGGATQYF. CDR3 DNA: TGTGCCAGTAGGGAGGGGACAGGGGGAGCGACCCAGTACTTC.

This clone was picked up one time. CDR3 loop: CSVESQANYGYTF. In DNA form, the CDR3 reads TGCAGCGTTGAAAGTCAGGCTAACTATGGCTACACCTTC. The rearrangement uses TRBV29-1 and TRBJ1-2; D remains ambiguous. From germline, CDR1 is SQVTM and CDR2 ANQGSEA. The CDR3 extends over 13 amino acids. The V end lost 2 bases, the J end lost 0 bases, and 7 bases lay between the germline ends.

In DNA, the CDR3 is TGTGCCAGCAGTACCCCAGACAGGCGAGAGACCCAGTACTTC. Its translation: CASSTPDRRETQYF. The chain has TRBV6-6 and TRBJ2-5, with a weak D call TRBD1 (6 bases). The V gene lost 5 bases and the J gene lost 4 bases, with 14 bases spanning the gap. CDR3 length: 14 amino acids. Per germline, CDR1 MNHNY and CDR2 SVGAGI (reference sequence).

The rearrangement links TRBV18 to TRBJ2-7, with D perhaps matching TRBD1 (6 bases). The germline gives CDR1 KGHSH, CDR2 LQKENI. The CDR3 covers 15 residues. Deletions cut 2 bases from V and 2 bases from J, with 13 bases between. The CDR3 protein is CASSPTSGTPYEQYF. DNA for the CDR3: TGTGCCAGCTCACCAACCTCCGGGACACCCTACGAGCAGTACTTC.

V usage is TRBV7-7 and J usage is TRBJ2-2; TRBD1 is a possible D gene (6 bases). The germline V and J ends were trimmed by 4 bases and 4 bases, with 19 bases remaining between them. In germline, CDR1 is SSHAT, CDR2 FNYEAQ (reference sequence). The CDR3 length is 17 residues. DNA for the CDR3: TGTGCCAGCAGCTCCGCGCGAGGGGGTCAGGGCACCGGGGAGCTGTTTTTT. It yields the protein CASSSARGGQGTGELFF.

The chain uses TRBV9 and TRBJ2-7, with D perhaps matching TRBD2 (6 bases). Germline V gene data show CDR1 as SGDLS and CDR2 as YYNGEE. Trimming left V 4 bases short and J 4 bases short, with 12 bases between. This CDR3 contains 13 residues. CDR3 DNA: TGTGCCAGCAGCCCCGGTCGGGGGTACGAGCAGTACTTC. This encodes CASSPGRGYEQYF.

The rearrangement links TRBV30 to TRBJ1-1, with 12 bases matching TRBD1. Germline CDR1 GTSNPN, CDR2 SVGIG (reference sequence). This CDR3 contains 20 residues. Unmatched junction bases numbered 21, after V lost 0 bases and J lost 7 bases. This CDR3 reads CAWSVLDGSPGTGGAIEAFF. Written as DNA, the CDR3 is TGTGCCTGGAGTGTACTCGACGGCAGTCCCGGGACAGGGGGCGCGATTGAAGCTTTCTTT. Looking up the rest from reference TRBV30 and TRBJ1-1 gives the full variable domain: SQTIHQWPATLVQPVGSPLSLECTVEGTSNPNLYWYRQAAGRGLQLLFYSVGIGQISSEVPQNLSASRPQDRQFILSSKKLLLSDSGFYLCAWSVLDGSPGTGGAIEAFFGQGTRLTVV.

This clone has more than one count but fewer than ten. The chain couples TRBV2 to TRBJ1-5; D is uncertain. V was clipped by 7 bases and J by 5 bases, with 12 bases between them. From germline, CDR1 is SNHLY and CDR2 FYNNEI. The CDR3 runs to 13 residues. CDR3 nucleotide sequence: TGTGCCAGCAACTCCCTCGCATATCAGCCCCAGCATTTT. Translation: CASNSLAYQPQHF.

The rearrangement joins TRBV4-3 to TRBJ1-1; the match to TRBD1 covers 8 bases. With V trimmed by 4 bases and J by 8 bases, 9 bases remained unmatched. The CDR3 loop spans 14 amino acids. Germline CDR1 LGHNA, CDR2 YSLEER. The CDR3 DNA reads TGCGCCAGCAGCCTTCAGACAGGGGCCCAGGAAGCTTTCTTT. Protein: CASSLQTGAQEAFF.

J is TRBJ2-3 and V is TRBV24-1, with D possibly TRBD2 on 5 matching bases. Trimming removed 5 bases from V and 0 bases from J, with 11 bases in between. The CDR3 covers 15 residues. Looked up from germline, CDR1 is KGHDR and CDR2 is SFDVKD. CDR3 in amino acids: CATSAGVSSTDTQYF. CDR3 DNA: TGTGCCACCAGTGCCGGGGTATCTAGCACAGATACGCAGTATTTT.

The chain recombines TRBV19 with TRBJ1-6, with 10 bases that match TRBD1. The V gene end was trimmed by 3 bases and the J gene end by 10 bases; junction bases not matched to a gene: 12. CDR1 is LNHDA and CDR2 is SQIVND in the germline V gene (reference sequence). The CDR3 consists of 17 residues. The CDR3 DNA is TGTGCCAGTAGTATCGGGGACAGGGGCTGGGAAGAGTCACCCCTCCACTTT. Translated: CASSIGDRGWEESPLHF.

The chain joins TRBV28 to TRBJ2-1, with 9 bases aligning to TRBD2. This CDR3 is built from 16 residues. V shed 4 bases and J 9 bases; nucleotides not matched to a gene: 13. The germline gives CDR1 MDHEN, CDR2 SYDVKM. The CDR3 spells CASSSVSAGGKVEQFF. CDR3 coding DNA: TGTGCCAGCAGTTCGGTTTCAGCGGGAGGTAAGGTTGAGCAGTTCTTC.

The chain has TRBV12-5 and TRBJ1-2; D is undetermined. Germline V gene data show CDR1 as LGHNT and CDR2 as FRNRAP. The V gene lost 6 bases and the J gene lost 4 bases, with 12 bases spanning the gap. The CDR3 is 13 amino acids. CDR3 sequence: CASGSDGSYGYTF. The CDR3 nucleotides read TGTGCTAGTGGCTCAGATGGCAGCTATGGCTACACCTTC.

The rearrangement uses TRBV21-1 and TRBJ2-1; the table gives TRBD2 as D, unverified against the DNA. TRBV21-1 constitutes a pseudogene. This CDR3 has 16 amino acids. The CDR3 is CASQKGRGCSYNEQFF. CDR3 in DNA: TGTGCCAGCCAAAAGGGGCGGGGTTGCTCCTACAATGAGCAGTTCTTC.

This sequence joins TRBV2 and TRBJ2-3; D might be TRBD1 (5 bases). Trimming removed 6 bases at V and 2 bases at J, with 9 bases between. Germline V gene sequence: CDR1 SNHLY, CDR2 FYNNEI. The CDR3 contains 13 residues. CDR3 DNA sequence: TGTGCCAGCAGCGGACAACACACAGATACGCAGTATTTT. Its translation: CASSGQHTDTQYF.

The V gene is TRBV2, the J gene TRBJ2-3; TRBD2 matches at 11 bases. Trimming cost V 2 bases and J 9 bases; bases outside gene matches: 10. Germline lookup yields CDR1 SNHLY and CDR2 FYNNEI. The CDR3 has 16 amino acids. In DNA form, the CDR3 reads TGTGCCAGCAGTGAAAGGTCTAGCGGGGGGACCATAACGCAGTATTTT. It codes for CASSERSSGGTITQYF.

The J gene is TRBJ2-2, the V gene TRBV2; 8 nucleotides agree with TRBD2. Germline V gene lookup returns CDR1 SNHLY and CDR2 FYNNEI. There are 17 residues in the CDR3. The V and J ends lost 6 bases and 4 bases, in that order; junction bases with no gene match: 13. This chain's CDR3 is CASRPRAGVDGTGELFF. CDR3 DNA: TGTGCCAGCAGGCCCCGAGCGGGAGTGGATGGCACCGGGGAGCTGTTTTTT. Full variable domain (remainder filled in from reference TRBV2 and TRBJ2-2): EPEVTQTPSHQVTQMGQEVILRCVPISNHLYFYWYRQILGQKVEFLVSFYNNEISEKSEIFDDQFSVERPDGSNFTLKIRSTKLEDSAMYFCASRPRAGVDGTGELFFGEGSRLTVL.

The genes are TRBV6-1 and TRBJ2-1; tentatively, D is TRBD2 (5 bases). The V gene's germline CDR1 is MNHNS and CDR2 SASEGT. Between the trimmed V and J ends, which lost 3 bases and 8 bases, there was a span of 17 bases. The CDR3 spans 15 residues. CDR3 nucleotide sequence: TGTGCCAGCAGTGAGGTCCTAGTGGGGAGCGATGAGCAGTTCTTC. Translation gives CASSEVLVGSDEQFF.

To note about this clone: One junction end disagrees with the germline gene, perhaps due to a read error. For the CDR3, the DNA is TGTGCCAGCAGTAACTCCCTAGCGGGCGAGAATGAGCAGTTCTTC. Its protein is CASSNSLAGENEQFF. The chain joins TRBV6-5 to TRBJ2-1; TRBD2 agrees at 8 bases. The CDR3 covers 15 residues. Per the germline V gene, CDR1 is MNHEY and CDR2 is SVGAGI.

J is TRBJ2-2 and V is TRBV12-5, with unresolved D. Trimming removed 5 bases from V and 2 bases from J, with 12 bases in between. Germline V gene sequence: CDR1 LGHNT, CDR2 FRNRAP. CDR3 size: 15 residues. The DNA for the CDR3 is TGTGCTAGTGGTCTACGAAACAGTAACACCGGGGAGCTGTTTTTT. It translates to CASGLRNSNTGELFF.

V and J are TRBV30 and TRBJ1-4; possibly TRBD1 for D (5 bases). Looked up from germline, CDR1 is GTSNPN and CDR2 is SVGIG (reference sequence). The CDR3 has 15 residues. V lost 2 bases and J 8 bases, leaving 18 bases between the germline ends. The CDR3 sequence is CAWSHPRGGGEKLFF. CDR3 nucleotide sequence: TGTGCCTGGAGTCACCCCCGGGGGGGTGGGGAAAAACTGTTTTTT. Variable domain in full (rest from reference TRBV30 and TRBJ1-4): SQTIHQWPATLVQPVGSPLSLECTVEGTSNPNLYWYRQAAGRGLQLLFYSVGIGQISSEVPQNLSASRPQDRQFILSSKKLLLSDSGFYLCAWSHPRGGGEKLFFGSGTQLSVL.

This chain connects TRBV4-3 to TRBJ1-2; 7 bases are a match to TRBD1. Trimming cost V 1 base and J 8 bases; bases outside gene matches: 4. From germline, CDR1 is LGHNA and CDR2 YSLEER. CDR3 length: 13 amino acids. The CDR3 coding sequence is TGCGCCAGCAGCCAAGTGACAGGGTGGGGCTACACCTTC. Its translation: CASSQVTGWGYTF.

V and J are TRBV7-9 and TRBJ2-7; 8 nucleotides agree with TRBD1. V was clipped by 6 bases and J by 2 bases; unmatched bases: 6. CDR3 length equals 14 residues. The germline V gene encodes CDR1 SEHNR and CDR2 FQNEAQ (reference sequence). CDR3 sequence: CASRGTGGPYEQYF. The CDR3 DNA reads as TGTGCCAGCAGGGGGACAGGTGGGCCCTACGAGCAGTACTTC.

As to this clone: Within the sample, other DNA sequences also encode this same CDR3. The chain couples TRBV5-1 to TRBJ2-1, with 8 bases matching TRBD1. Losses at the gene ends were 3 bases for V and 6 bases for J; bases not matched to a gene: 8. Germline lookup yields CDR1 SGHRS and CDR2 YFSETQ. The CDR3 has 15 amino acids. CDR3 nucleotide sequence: TGCGCCAGCAGCTCTGGACAGGGAGTCGTCAATGAGCAGTTCTTC. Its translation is CASSSGQGVVNEQFF.

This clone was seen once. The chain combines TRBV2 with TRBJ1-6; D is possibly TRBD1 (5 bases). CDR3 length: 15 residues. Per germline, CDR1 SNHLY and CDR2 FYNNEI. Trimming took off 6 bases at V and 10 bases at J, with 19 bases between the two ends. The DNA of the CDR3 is TGTGCCAGCAGCCGACCGACAGAGCGATTGTCACCCCTCCACTTT. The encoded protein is CASSRPTERLSPLHF.

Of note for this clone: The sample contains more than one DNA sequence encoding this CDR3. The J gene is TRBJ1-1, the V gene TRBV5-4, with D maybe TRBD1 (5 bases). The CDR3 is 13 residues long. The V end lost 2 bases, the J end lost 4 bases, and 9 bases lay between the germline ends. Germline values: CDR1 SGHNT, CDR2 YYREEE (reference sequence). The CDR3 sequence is CASSFGRGTEAFF. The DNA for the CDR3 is TGTGCCAGCAGCTTTGGGAGGGGCACTGAAGCTTTCTTT.